Each of the 8 T cell receptor beta chains below was sequenced from the same sample in a study of early T cells in non-severe SARS-CoV-2 infection. TCRdb re-derived calls from the 5' RACE reads in MiXCR, one entry per CDR3 protein. The table includes 100,000 to 130,000 distinct CDR3 sequences, roughly 11% detected once. What was sequenced was whole blood. The receptors come from an adult who was a healthcare worker with PCR-confirmed SARS-CoV-2 infection or an uninfected control (not recorded which).

This clonotype was detected a few times. This sequence joins TRBV12-3 or TRBV12-4 and TRBJ2-1; 7 positions agree with TRBD2. The CDR3 loop spans 16 amino acids. J was trimmed by 2 bases and V by 6 bases; bases with no gene match: 10. CDR3 protein: CASSYRWTSAYNEQFF. CDR3 bases: TGTGCCAGCAGCTACCGGTGGACTAGTGCCTACAATGAGCAGTTCTTC.

This clonotype appeared many times. The CDR3 loop reads CASSVLAEGEQFF. For the CDR3, the DNA is TGTGCCAGCAGTGTCTTAGCGGAGGGTGAGCAGTTCTTC. The V call is TRBV25-1, the J call TRBJ2-1; possibly TRBD2 for D (6 bases). The V gene lost 4 bases and the J gene lost 9 bases, with 13 bases spanning the gap. Germline loops: CDR1 MGHDK, CDR2 SYGVNS. The CDR3 totals 13 residues. Combining the CDR3 with reference TRBV25-1 and TRBJ2-1 gives the whole variable domain EADIYQTPRYLVIGTGKKITLECSQTMGHDKMYWYQQDPGMELHLIHYSYGVNSTEKGDLSSESTVSRIRTEHFPLTLESARPSHTSQYLCASSVLAEGEQFFGPGTRLTVL.

This clonotype has at least ten counts. This chain connects TRBV7-3 to TRBJ2-1, with 7 nucleotides matching TRBD2. The J segment lost 4 bases and the V segment lost 5 bases, leaving 11 bases of the junction unmatched. CDR3 size: 16 residues. The germline CDR1 and CDR2 sequences are SGHTA and FQGTGA. CDR3 in amino acids: CASSPKRLAAYNEQFF. CDR3 nucleotides: TGTGCCAGCAGCCCGAAGAGACTAGCCGCGTACAATGAGCAGTTCTTC.

Judged by abundance, this clonotype is medium-sized. The rearrangement joins TRBV15 to TRBJ2-1, with 9 bases aligning to TRBD2. V shed 8 bases and J 8 bases; nucleotides not matched to a gene: 10. CDR3 size: 14 residues. Looked up from germline, CDR1 is LNHNV and CDR2 is YYDKDF (reference sequence). The CDR3 DNA reads TGTGCCACCCGTTACGACGCGGGAGGGGATGAGCAGTTCTTC. This codes for CATRYDAGGDEQFF.

The V call is TRBV20-1, the J call TRBJ1-5; 7 bases line up with TRBD1. The J segment lost 6 bases and the V segment lost 2 bases, leaving 7 bases of the junction unmatched. This CDR3 contains 14 residues. Germline CDR1 DFQATT, CDR2 SNEGSKA (reference sequence). The CDR3 DNA sequence: TGCAGTGCTAGATCCGGGACAGAGTTTCAGCCCCAGCATTTT. Amino acid sequence: CSARSGTEFQPQHF.

There are many counts of this clonotype. The chain's CDR3 is CASLGGDSYNEQFF. DNA of the CDR3: TGTGCCAGCCTGGGGGGGGACTCCTACAATGAGCAGTTCTTC. V and J are TRBV28 and TRBJ2-1; 7 bases agree with TRBD2. The CDR3 extends over 14 amino acids. V was clipped by 8 bases and J by 0 bases; unmatched bases: 4. The V gene's germline CDR1 is MDHEN and CDR2 SYDVKM.

A few counts support this clonotype. The chain links TRBV20-1 to TRBJ2-7; 9 nucleotides match TRBD1. The CDR3 totals 12 residues. Per germline, CDR1 DFQATT and CDR2 SNEGSKA (reference sequence). J gave up 10 bases and V 6 bases, and 10 bases lay outside the gene matches. The CDR3 coding sequence is TGCAGTGCGCAACCGGGACAGGGCCTCCAGTACTTC. Translated, it gives CSAQPGQGLQYF.

J is TRBJ2-1 and V is TRBV20-1; TRBD2 agrees at 13 bases. Germline V CDR1 and CDR2: DFQATT, SNEGSKA (reference sequence). The CDR3 totals 15 residues. Trimming at V came to 6 bases and at J to 8 bases, leaving 10 bases not matched to a gene. The CDR3 DNA reads TGCAGTGCCCCTCGGACTAGCGGGAGCGTGGATGAGCAGTTCTTC. It is translated as CSAPRTSGSVDEQFF.